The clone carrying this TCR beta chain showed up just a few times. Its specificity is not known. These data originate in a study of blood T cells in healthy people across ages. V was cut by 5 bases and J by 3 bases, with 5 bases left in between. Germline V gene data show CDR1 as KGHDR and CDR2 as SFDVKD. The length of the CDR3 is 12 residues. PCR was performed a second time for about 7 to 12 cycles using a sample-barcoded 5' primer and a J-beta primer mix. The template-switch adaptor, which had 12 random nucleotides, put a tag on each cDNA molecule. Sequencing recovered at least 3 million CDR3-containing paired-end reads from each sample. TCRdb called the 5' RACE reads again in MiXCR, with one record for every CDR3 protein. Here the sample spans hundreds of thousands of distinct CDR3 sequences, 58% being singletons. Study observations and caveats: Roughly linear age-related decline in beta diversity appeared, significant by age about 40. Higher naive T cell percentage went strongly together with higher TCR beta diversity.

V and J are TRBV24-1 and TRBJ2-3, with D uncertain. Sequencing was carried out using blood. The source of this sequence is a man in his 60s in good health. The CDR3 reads CATSVNTDTQYF. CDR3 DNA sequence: TGTGCCACCAGTGTGAATACAGATACGCAGTATTTT.